This T cell receptor beta chain was found in a study of beta chain features in type 1 diabetes. In this sample, this clone turned up a few times. The study reverse transcribed the entire isolated RNA, so it sequenced expressed TCRB transcripts. Libraries were prepared by immunoSEQ multiplex PCR; TCRdb keeps only in-frame clonotypes and omits some of them. The sample lists around 320,000 clones; approximately 15% were seen once. The origin of this receptor is a man younger than 45 in good health. The sample was central memory CD4+ T cells from blood.

The CDR3 nucleotides are TGTGCCAGCAGAAGAGGGACTAGCGGGAGTGATACGCAGTATTTT. Protein: CASRRGTSGSDTQYF. This chain uses TRBV2 with TRBJ2-3, with 14 bases matching TRBD2. Losses at the gene ends were 6 bases for V and 6 bases for J; bases not matched to a gene: 5. The CDR3 contains 15 residues. CDR1 and CDR2 from the germline V gene are SNHLY and FYNNEI.